The entry below describes one T cell receptor (beta chain). Antigen specificity is unknown. The sample is drawn from a study of T cell responses to AZD1222 COVID-19 vaccine. For the study at large: Whether given at about 4 or about 12 weeks, second doses were pooled.

The length of the CDR3 is 13 residues. CDR1 SGHNT and CDR2 YENEEA come from the germline V gene. With 3 bases removed from V and 0 bases from J, the gap between germline ends came to 5 bases. Study outcomes and limitations: Once two AZD1222 doses were given, Spike-specific TCR breadth and depth went up. Nearly half of unique spike-specific TCRs reportedly avoided B.1.351 and B.1.1.7 mutated regions. Repertoires were sampled only after the peak T cell response.

Clones were read by immunoSEQ multiplex PCR, and TCRdb kept only the in-frame ones, dropping some. Here the sample spans some 110,000 clones, roughly 80% being singletons. This sample comprised peripheral blood, obtained on day 0 of AZD1222 vaccination. This chain uses TRBV11-3 with TRBJ1-1, with D unclear. This sequence was found in an adult in good health. CDR3 nucleotides: TGTGCCAGCAGCTTTACATTGAACACTGAAGCTTTCTTT. Its translation: CASSFTLNTEAFF.